These 8 T cell receptor beta chains came from one sample sequenced in a study of Graves' ophthalmopathy and Graves' hyperthyroidism. RNA transcripts provided the template for amplifying TCR beta CDR3 regions. HTBI primers were used in a first-round RT-PCR, which preceded a second-round multiplex PCR. TCRdb recomputed calls from the multiplex PCR reads with MiXCR, one row per CDR3 protein. The profile covers some 48,000 distinct CDR3 sequences, with about 50% appearing a single time and approximately 23% taken by the ten largest. The specimen sequenced was peripheral blood. Receptor source: an adult man with Graves' ophthalmopathy.

At least ten counts were recorded for this clonotype. The chain uses TRBV5-1 and TRBJ2-5, with 11 bases matching TRBD2. This CDR3 has 18 residues. The J segment lost 6 bases and the V segment lost 5 bases, leaving 18 bases of the junction unmatched. CDR1 is SGHRS, CDR2 YFSETQ, per germline. The CDR3 spells CASRQGSLLAGEPKTQYF. CDR3 coding DNA: TGCGCCAGCAGACAGGGCTCACTACTAGCGGGAGAGCCGAAGACCCAGTACTTC.

The rearrangement links TRBV7-2 to TRBJ2-7; 7 bases map to TRBD1. With V trimmed by 5 bases and J by 3 bases, 7 bases remained unmatched. From germline, CDR1 is SGHTA and CDR2 FQGNSA. CDR3 length: 14 amino acids. This chain's CDR3 is CASSLRDRVYEQYF. Here the CDR3 DNA reads TGTGCCAGCAGCCTCCGGGACAGAGTCTACGAGCAGTACTTC.

This clonotype was observed a single time. This chain joins TRBV29-1 and TRBJ1-1, with 7 nucleotides matching TRBD1. Trimming removed 4 bases from V and 3 bases from J; junction bases left unmatched: 11. Per the germline V gene, CDR1 is SQVTM and CDR2 is ANQGSEA. This CDR3 comprises 15 residues. The CDR3 loop reads CSVGAIRGSDTEAFF. CDR3 coding DNA: TGCAGCGTTGGCGCCATCAGGGGGTCGGACACTGAAGCTTTCTTT. The full variable domain, with the rest looked up from reference TRBV29-1 and TRBJ1-1, is SAVISQKPSRDICQRGTSLTIQCQVDSQVTMMFWYRQQPGQSLTLIATANQGSEATYESGFVIDKFPISRPNLTFSTLTVSNMSPEDSSIYLCSVGAIRGSDTEAFFGQGTRLTVV.

This clonotype was counted at least ten times. V gene TRBV3-1 combines with J gene TRBJ2-1; either TRBD1 or TRBD2 may fit D (5 bases each). The V end lost 4 bases, the J end lost 12 bases, and 16 bases lay between the germline ends. The germline V gene encodes CDR1 LGHDT and CDR2 YNNKEL (reference sequence). This CDR3 spans 13 amino acids. CDR3 amino acids: CASSPGTTRGQFF. DNA for the CDR3: TGTGCCAGCAGCCCGGGGACCACCCGCGGGCAGTTCTTC.

This chain joins TRBV29-1 and TRBJ2-1; a weak D match, TRBD2 (6 bases). The CDR3 is made up of 13 amino acids. V lost 3 bases and J lost 7, with 13 bases in between. Germline V CDR1 and CDR2: SQVTM, ANQGSEA. CDR3 DNA: TGCAGCGTTGAGGGGGGTATGGGTAATGAGCAGTTCTTC. As protein: CSVEGGMGNEQFF.

This clonotype was seen many times. It is unclear where the CDR3 begins or ends on the DNA, so no DNA is shown, and the CDR3 is as TCRdb lists it. This CDR3 reads CASTSGGGAHTQYF. The rearrangement links TRBV19 to TRBJ2-3; the tabulated D call, TRBD2, remains unverified against the DNA. The CDR3 contains 14 residues when both ends are counted. CDR1 and CDR2 (germline): LNHDA, SQIVND (reference sequence).

The chain recombines TRBV6-2 or TRBV6-3 with TRBJ1-5, with a weak D call TRBD1 (5 bases). This CDR3 contains 13 residues. V was clipped by 5 bases and J by 3 bases, with 8 bases between them. CDR1 MNHEY and CDR2 SVGEGT come from the germline V gene. The CDR3, as DNA: TGTGCCAGCAGTCAGGGTTTCAATCAGCCCCAGCATTTT. Translating gives CASSQGFNQPQHF.

The J gene is TRBJ2-1, the V gene TRBV5-1; D possibly uses TRBD1 or TRBD2 (5 bases each). The CDR3 sequence is 15 residues long. Germline V gene sequence: CDR1 SGHRS, CDR2 YFSETQ. The ends were cut back, 7 bases at V and 4 bases at J, with 18 bases in the middle. The CDR3 DNA follows: TGCGCCAGCTTACCATCCACCGGGGCTTACAATGAGCAGTTCTTC. Protein sequence: CASLPSTGAYNEQFF.